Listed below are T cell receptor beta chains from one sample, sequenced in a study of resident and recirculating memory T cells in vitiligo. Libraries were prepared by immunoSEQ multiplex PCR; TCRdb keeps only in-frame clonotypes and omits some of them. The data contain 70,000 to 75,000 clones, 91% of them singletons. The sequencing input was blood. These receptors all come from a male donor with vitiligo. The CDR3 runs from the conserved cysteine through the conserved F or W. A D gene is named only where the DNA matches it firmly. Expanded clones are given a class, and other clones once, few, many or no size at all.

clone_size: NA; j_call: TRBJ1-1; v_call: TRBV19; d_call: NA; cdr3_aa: CASSQRFAGMGGTEAFF; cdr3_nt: TGTGCCAGTAGTCAACGCTTCGCAGGCATGGGGGGCACTGAAGCTTTCTTT
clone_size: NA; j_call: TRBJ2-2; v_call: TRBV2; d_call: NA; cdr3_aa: CASIRDTYTGELFF; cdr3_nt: TGTGCCAGCATTCGGGACACCTACACCGGGGAGCTGTTTTTT
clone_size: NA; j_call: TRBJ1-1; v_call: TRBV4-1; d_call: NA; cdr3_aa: CASSQPWRAMNTEAFF; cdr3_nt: TGCGCCAGCAGCCAACCCTGGCGGGCGATGAACACTGAAGCTTTCTTT
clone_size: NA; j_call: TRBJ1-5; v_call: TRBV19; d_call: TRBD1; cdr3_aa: CASSADRDQPQHF; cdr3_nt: TGTGCCAGTAGTGCCGACAGGGATCAGCCCCAGCATTTT
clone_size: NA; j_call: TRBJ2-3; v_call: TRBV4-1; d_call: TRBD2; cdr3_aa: CASSQDRHPVAGGPDTQYF; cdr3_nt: TGCGCCAGCAGCCAAGATCGGCATCCGGTAGCGGGGGGACCAGATACGCAGTATTTT
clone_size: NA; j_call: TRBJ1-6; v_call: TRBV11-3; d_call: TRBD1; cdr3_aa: CASSLGQDNSPLHF; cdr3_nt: TGTGCCAGCAGCCTCGGACAGGATAATTCACCCCTCCACTTT
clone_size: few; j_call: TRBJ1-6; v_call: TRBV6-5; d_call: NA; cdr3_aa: CASSYTQGPNSPLHF; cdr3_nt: TGTGCCAGCAGTTACACACAGGGTCCTAATTCACCCCTCCACTTT
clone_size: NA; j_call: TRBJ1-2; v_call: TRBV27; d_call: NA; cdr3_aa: CASGGRPANYGYTF; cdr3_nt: TGTGCCAGCGGCGGTCGCCCAGCTAACTATGGCTACACCTTC
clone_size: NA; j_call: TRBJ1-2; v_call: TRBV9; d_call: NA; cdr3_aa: CASSVPGIMGYTF; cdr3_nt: TGTGCCAGCAGCGTACCAGGGATTATGGGCTACACCTTC
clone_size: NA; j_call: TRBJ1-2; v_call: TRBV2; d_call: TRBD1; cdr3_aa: CASSDRTGSRGYTF; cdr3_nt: TGTGCCAGCAGTGACAGGACAGGTTCTAGAGGCTACACCTTC
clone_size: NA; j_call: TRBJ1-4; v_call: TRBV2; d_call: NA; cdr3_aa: CASSGGYGEKLFF; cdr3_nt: TGTGCCAGCAGTGGAGGGTACGGAGAAAAACTGTTTTTT